The rows below give T cell receptor beta chains drawn from one sample of a study of early T cells in non-severe SARS-CoV-2 infection. A single record per CDR3 protein comes from TCRdb applying MiXCR to the 5' RACE reads. Seen here are tens of thousands of distinct CDR3 sequences, more than 6.5% observed once, and the top ten hold roughly 5.6%. Material: whole blood, obtained at baseline. These TCRs come from an adult who was a healthcare worker with PCR-confirmed SARS-CoV-2 infection or an uninfected control (not recorded which). The CDR3 runs from the conserved cysteine through the conserved F or W. The D gene is left open where the match is weak. Clone size appears in some rows only: once, few, many, or a class for an expanded clone.

NA	TRBV5-1	TRBJ2-1	NA	TGCGCCAGCAGCCCAGACCCAGCGGGGACACCCTCCTACAATGAGCAGTTCTTC	CASSPDPAGTPSYNEQFF
few	TRBV7-2	TRBJ2-2	NA	TGTGCCAGCAGCTTAGCAGTGGGGAACACCGGGGAGCTGTTTTTT	CASSLAVGNTGELFF
many	TRBV7-7	TRBJ2-1	NA	TGTGCCAGCAGCCCCGGGTACGGTTTTCAATGGGAGCAGTTCTTC	CASSPGYGFQWEQFF
many	TRBV7-9	TRBJ2-7	TRBD1	TGTGCCAGCAGCTTCTCCGGGGACAGGGTCTACGAGCAGTACTTC	CASSFSGDRVYEQYF
many	TRBV27	TRBJ1-2	TRBD1	TGTGCCAGCAGTAAGACAGGGGTGGAGGGTTATGGCTACACCTTC	CASSKTGVEGYGYTF
many	TRBV6-1	TRBJ1-6	NA	TGTGCCAGCAGTGAAGCGGGGGGTATTGATTCACCCCTCCACTTT	CASSEAGGIDSPLHF
NA	TRBV18	TRBJ1-1	TRBD1	TGTGCCAGCTCTCCGTCAACAGGGGAGACTGAAGCTTTCTTT	CASSPSTGETEAFF
many	TRBV6-6	TRBJ1-5	NA	TGTGCCAGCAGTTACGCAGGGGCGCCGTGGGTGCCCCAGCATTTT	CASSYAGAPWVPQHF
NA	TRBV9	TRBJ2-2	TRBD2	TGTGCCAGCAGCCTCAGCGGGGGGACCGGGGAGCTGTTTTTT	CASSLSGGTGELFF
many	TRBV12-3/TRBV12-4	TRBJ2-3	TRBD2	TGTGCCAGCCGGGGGGGCCCCGGGCAGTATTTT	CASRGGPGQYF
many	TRBV7-9	TRBJ2-7	NA	TGTGCCAGCAGCTCCGCGTTTTCAGGACCCTACGAGCAGTACTTC	CASSSAFSGPYEQYF
NA	TRBV18	TRBJ1-6	TRBD1	TGTGCCAGCTCACAGGACAGGGTGAATTCACCCCTCCACTTT	CASSQDRVNSPLHF
many	TRBV7-9	TRBJ2-3	NA	TGTGCCAGCAGGTGGGGGAACACAGATACGCAGTATTTT	CASRWGNTDTQYF
NA	TRBV28	TRBJ2-7	NA	TGTGCCAGCAGTTTACGTACAGGGTTCGAGCAGTACTTC	CASSLRTGFEQYF
few	TRBV28	TRBJ2-7	NA	TGTGCCAGCAGGGGCAACAGCTACGAGCAGTACTTC	CASRGNSYEQYF
many	TRBV5-1	TRBJ1-2	TRBD1	TGCGCCAGCAGCTTGCATGGGACAGGGTCTTATGGCTACACCTTC	CASSLHGTGSYGYTF